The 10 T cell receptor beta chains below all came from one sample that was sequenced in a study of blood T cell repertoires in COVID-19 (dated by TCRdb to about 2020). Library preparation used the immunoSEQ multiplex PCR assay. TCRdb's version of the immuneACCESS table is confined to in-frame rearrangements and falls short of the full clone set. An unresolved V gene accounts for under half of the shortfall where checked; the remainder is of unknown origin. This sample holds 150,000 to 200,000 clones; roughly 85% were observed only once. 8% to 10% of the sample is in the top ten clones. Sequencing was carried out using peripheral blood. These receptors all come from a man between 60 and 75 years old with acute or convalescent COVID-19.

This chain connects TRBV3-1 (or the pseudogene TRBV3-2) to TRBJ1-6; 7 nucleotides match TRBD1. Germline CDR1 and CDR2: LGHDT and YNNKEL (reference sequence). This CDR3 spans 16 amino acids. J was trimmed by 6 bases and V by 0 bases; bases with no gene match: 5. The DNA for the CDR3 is TGTGCCAGCAGCCAAGATCGAGGGGGCGGTAATTCACCCCTCCACTTT. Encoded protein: CASSQDRGGGNSPLHF.

The CDR3 sequence: CSRGVSGNTIYF. DNA of the CDR3: TGTTCCCGGGGGGTCTCTGGAAACACCATATATTTT. The rearrangement joins TRBV2 to TRBJ1-3, with D perhaps TRBD1 (5 bases). The CDR3 has 12 amino acids. The germline V gene encodes CDR1 SNHLY and CDR2 FYNNEI.

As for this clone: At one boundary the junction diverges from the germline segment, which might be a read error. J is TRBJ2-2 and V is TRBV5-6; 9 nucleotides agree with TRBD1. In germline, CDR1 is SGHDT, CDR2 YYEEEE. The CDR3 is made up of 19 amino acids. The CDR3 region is CASSFKRDRDSREHRGAVF. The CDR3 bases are TGTGCCAGCAGCTTTAAGAGGGACAGGGACTCCCGTGAACACCGGGGAGCTGTTTTT.

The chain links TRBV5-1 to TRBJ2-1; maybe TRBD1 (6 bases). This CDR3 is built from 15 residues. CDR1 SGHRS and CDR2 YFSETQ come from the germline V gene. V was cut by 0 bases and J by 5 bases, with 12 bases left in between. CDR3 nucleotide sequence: TGCGCCAGCAGCTTGGCCGGACAGCTACACAATGAGCAGTTCTTC. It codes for CASSLAGQLHNEQFF.

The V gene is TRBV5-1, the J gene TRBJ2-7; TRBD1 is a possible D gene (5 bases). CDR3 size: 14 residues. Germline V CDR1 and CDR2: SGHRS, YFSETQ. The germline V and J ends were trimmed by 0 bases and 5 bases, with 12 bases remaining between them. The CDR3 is CASSLGGVVDEQYF. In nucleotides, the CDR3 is TGCGCCAGCAGCTTGGGGGGCGTTGTCGACGAGCAGTACTTC.

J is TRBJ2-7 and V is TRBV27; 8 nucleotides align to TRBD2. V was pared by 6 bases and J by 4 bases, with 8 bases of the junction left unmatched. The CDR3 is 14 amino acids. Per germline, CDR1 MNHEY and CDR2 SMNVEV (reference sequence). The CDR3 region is CASRLRGGPYEQYF. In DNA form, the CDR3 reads TGTGCCAGCAGGCTCCGGGGGGGGCCGTACGAGCAGTACTTC.

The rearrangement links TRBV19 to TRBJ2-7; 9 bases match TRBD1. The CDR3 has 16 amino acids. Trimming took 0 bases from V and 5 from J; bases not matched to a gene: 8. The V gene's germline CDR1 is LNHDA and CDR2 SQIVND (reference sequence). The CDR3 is CASSIDERDREHEQYF. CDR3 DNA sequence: TGTGCCAGTAGTATAGATGAGAGGGACAGGGAGCACGAGCAGTACTTC.

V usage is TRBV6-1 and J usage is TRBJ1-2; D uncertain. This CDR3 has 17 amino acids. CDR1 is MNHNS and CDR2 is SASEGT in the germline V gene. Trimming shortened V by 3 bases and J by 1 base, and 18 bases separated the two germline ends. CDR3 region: CASSDNRLGRLNYGYTF. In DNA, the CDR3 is TGTGCCAGCAGTGATAATAGGCTCGGCAGACTTAACTATGGCTACACCTTC.

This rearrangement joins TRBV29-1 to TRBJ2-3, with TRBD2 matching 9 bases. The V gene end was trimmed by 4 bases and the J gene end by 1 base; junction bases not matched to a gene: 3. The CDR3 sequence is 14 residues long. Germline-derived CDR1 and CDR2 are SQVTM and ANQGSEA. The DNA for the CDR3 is TGCAGCGTTGTGCGGGAGGGCGGCACAGATACGCAGTATTTT. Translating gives CSVVREGGTDTQYF.

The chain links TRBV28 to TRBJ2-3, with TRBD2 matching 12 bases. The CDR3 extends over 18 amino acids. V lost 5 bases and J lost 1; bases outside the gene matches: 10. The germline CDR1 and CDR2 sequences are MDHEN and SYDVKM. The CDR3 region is CASSAPLAGGPGTDTQYF. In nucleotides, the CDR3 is TGTGCCAGCAGTGCCCCCCTAGCGGGAGGGCCGGGCACAGATACGCAGTATTTT.